This T cell receptor beta chain was obtained from a study of shared clonotypes between healthy human individuals. The germline V gene encodes CDR1 LGHNT and CDR2 FRNRAP. The CDR3 spans 13 residues. The germline V and J ends were trimmed by 1 base and 12 bases, with 13 bases remaining between them. Libraries were prepared by immunoSEQ multiplex PCR; TCRdb keeps only in-frame clonotypes and omits some of them. Of more than 2,000,000 clones in the sample, over 85% were seen once. The specimen was naive CD4+ T cells sorted from blood. Stated subset: CD45RA+ positively selected. The TCR sequence derives from a man younger than 30 in good health. The chain is built from TRBV12-5 and TRBJ2-4; D remains unclear. This CDR3 is CASGLGGLTRQYF. CDR3 sequence (DNA): TGTGCTAGTGGTTTGGGCGGTCTGACCCGTCAGTACTTC.